These 13 T cell receptor beta chains were sequenced from one sample in a study of blood T cell repertoires in COVID-19 (dated by TCRdb to 2018 to 2020). The library was produced with the immunoSEQ multiplex PCR assay. In TCRdb, the immuneACCESS table is reduced to in-frame sequences with V and J assigned. These tables do not hold every clone; where another copy was compared, an unresolved V gene accounts for under half, and the others remain unexplained. This sample gives under 150,000 clones in total; 76% of them show up just once. The top ten hold 4.2% of the sample. Sample: peripheral blood. The origin of the receptors is a man in his 60s with acute or convalescent COVID-19.

The chain recombines TRBV10-2 with TRBJ2-3; possibly TRBD2 for D (6 bases). V lost 10 bases and J lost 4, with 24 bases in between. CDR1 is WSHSY and CDR2 is SAAADI in the germline V gene. The CDR3 runs 16 residues. The DNA of the CDR3 is TGCGCCACCACGGGGCCCAAGGGAGCGGGTGCAGATACGCAGTATTTT. It is translated as CATTGPKGAGADTQYF.

The chain has TRBV6-1 and TRBJ1-1; D ambiguous. Trimming stripped 2 bases from V and 3 bases from J, with 4 bases between. Per germline, CDR1 MNHNS and CDR2 SASEGT. This CDR3 has 12 residues. CDR3 in amino acids: CASSEIDTEAFF. The CDR3 DNA follows: TGTGCCAGCAGTGAAATCGACACTGAAGCTTTCTTT.

This chain uses TRBV3-1 (or the pseudogene TRBV3-2) with TRBJ2-5, with 9 bases identical to TRBD1. The CDR3 totals 14 residues. V lost 5 bases and J lost 5; bases outside the gene matches: 6. Germline loops: CDR1 LGHDT, CDR2 YNNKEL (reference sequence). CDR3 protein: CASSKRDRAETQYF. The CDR3 coding sequence is TGTGCCAGCAGCAAACGGGACAGGGCCGAGACCCAGTACTTC.

In its sample, this clone was seen once. Other DNA sequences in this sample translate to the same CDR3. The V gene is TRBV7-2, the J gene TRBJ2-7; TRBD1 agrees at 7 bases. The V gene's germline CDR1 is SGHTA and CDR2 FQGNSA. After removal of 5 bases from V and 1 base from J, the junction contained 5 bases not matched to a gene. The CDR3 contains 14 residues. The CDR3 DNA reads as TGTGCCAGCAGCAGCCAGACAGGGTCCTACGAGCAGTACTTC. This codes for CASSSQTGSYEQYF.

The table lists this clone with a few counts. The sample has other DNA sequences that encode this CDR3 too. V usage is TRBV10-1 and J usage is TRBJ2-1; tentatively, D is TRBD2 (5 bases). From germline, CDR1 is WNHNN and CDR2 SYGVQD (reference sequence). The CDR3 has 14 residues. Deletions cut 5 bases from V and 0 bases from J, with 8 bases between. The CDR3 protein is CASSSGSSYNEQFF. The CDR3 nucleotides are TGCGCCAGCAGTAGCGGCAGCTCCTACAATGAGCAGTTCTTC.

The gene calls are TRBV5-8 and TRBJ2-2; 8 bases fit TRBD1. Germline CDR1 is SGHTS and CDR2 is YDEGEE. The CDR3 consists of 17 residues. With 5 bases clipped from V and 3 bases from J, the junction kept 12 bases outside the gene matches. This CDR3 is CASSSDAGGGHTGELFF. The CDR3 DNA follows: TGTGCCAGCAGTTCGGACGCAGGGGGCGGGCACACCGGGGAGCTGTTTTTT.

This clone was recorded a few times. The chain couples TRBV2 to TRBJ1-1, with 8 bases lining up with TRBD1. Trimming removed 6 bases from V and 3 bases from J; junction bases left unmatched: 6. From germline, CDR1 is SNHLY and CDR2 FYNNEI. The CDR3 runs 14 residues. The CDR3 DNA is TGTGCCAGCAGAAACAGGGGGAGGGACACTGAAGCTTTCTTT. It codes for CASRNRGRDTEAFF.

The chain recombines TRBV28 with TRBJ2-7; 7 bases map to TRBD1. The CDR3 runs 13 residues. Germline V lookup: CDR1 MDHEN, CDR2 SYDVKM. The junction had 4 bases not matched to a gene; V was cut back by 6 bases and J by 2 bases. CDR3 loop: CASRRQGTYEQYF. The CDR3 DNA reads TGTGCCAGCAGGAGACAGGGCACCTACGAGCAGTACTTC.

The rearrangement links TRBV9 to TRBJ1-4, with TRBD1 matching over 7 bases. The CDR3 runs to 17 residues. Germline trimming cut 0 bases from V and 3 bases from J; bases unmatched to any gene: 8. Germline CDR1 is SGDLS and CDR2 is YYNGEE. CDR3 residues: CASSVGPTGVSNEKLFF. Here the CDR3 DNA reads TGTGCCAGCAGCGTAGGCCCAACAGGGGTTTCTAATGAAAAACTGTTTTTT. Filled out from reference TRBV9 and TRBJ1-4, the complete variable domain reads DSGVTQTPKHLITATGQRVTLRCSPRSGDLSVYWYQQSLDQGLQFLIQYYNGEERAKGNILERFSAQQFPDLHSELNLSSLELGDSALYFCASSVGPTGVSNEKLFFGSGTQLSVL.

The V and J genes are TRBV5-8 and TRBJ2-1, with 9 bases aligning to TRBD2. The CDR3 covers 16 residues. In germline, CDR1 is SGHTS, CDR2 YDEGEE. The junction had 7 bases not matched to a gene; V was cut back by 0 bases and J by 6 bases. CDR3 residues: CASSLVFGTSPNEQFF. CDR3 bases: TGTGCCAGCAGCTTGGTTTTTGGGACTAGCCCCAATGAGCAGTTCTTC. Variable domain in full (rest from reference TRBV5-8 and TRBJ2-1): EAGVTQSPTHLIKTRGQQATLRCSPISGHTSVYWYQQALGLGLQFLLWYDEGEERNRGNFPPRFSGRQFPNYSSELNVNALELEDSALYLCASSLVFGTSPNEQFFGPGTRLTVL.

V gene TRBV7-6 combines with J gene TRBJ2-7; 11 bases are a match to TRBD2. Germline CDR1 reads SGHVS; CDR2 reads FNYEAQ. The trim removed 2 bases at V and 1 base at J, leaving 1 base unmatched. This CDR3 is 15 amino acids long. The CDR3 region has the DNA TGTGCCAGCAGCTTATCTAGCGGGGGGTCCTACGAGCAGTACTTC. Translated, it gives CASSLSSGGSYEQYF.

The gene calls are TRBV18 and TRBJ2-1; 10 bases map to TRBD2. This CDR3 spans 15 amino acids. Trimming removed 5 bases from V and 4 bases from J; junction bases left unmatched: 5. From germline, CDR1 is KGHSH and CDR2 LQKENI. Written as DNA, the CDR3 is TGTGCCAGCTCAGAGACTAGCGGGCCGTACAATGAGCAGTTCTTC. It yields the protein CASSETSGPYNEQFF.

This clone was counted once. J is TRBJ2-3 and V is TRBV28, with D tentatively TRBD1 (5 bases). V was shortened by 2 bases and J by 5 bases, with 5 bases between the two germline ends. This CDR3 is built from 12 residues. Germline V gives CDR1 MDHEN, CDR2 SYDVKM. CDR3 DNA: TGTGCCAGCAGTTTAAGGGGAGATACGCAGTATTTT. Its protein is CASSLRGDTQYF.